These T cell receptor beta chains were read from a single sample in a study of a mutant IDH1 vaccine in newly diagnosed glioma. TCRdb's table, derived via immunoSEQ multiplex PCR, lists solely in-frame clones and lacks some. The table shows 45,000 to 55,000 clones, with about nine tenths occurring only once. The sequences come from PBMCs, collected from a glioma patient treated with radiotherapy, temozolomide or both. These receptors came from a man between 35 and 55 years old with glioma. Each CDR3 is given with its conserved first and last residue. A D gene is named only where the DNA matches it firmly. Only part of the rows carry a size: once, few, many, or a class if the clone is expanded.

D gene: TRBD1
V gene: TRBV5-1
clone size: NA
J gene: TRBJ2-7
CDR3 protein: CASSSWTGSYEQYF
CDR3 DNA: TGCGCCAGCAGCTCCTGGACAGGATCGTACGAGCAGTACTTC

D gene: TRBD2
V gene: TRBV7-2
clone size: NA
J gene: TRBJ2-3
CDR3 protein: CASSFTSGSTDTQYF
CDR3 DNA: TGTGCCAGCAGCTTTACTAGCGGGAGCACAGATACGCAGTATTTT

D gene: NA
V gene: TRBV18
clone size: NA
J gene: TRBJ1-1
CDR3 protein: CASSLKQRNTEAFF
CDR3 DNA: TGTGCCAGCTCATTAAAACAGAGGAACACTGAAGCTTTCTTT

D gene: NA
V gene: TRBV29-1
clone size: NA
J gene: TRBJ1-5
CDR3 protein: CSVAHGPHDQPQHF
CDR3 DNA: TGCAGCGTTGCTCATGGGCCTCACGATCAGCCCCAGCATTTT

D gene: NA
V gene: TRBV18
clone size: NA
J gene: TRBJ2-7
CDR3 protein: CASSPSTGSYEQYF
CDR3 DNA: TGTGCCAGCTCACCATCGACCGGGTCCTACGAGCAGTACTTC

D gene: TRBD1
V gene: TRBV5-4
clone size: NA
J gene: TRBJ2-7
CDR3 protein: CASSLRQGDDEQYF
CDR3 DNA: TGTGCCAGCAGCTTGAGACAGGGAGACGACGAGCAGTACTTC

D gene: NA
V gene: TRBV5-1
clone size: few
J gene: TRBJ2-5
CDR3 protein: CASSSYRGETQYF
CDR3 DNA: TGCGCCAGCAGCTCCTACAGAGGAGAGACCCAGTACTTC

D gene: NA
V gene: TRBV4-1
clone size: few
J gene: TRBJ1-1
CDR3 protein: CASSGVGFLVNTEAFF
CDR3 DNA: TGCGCCAGCAGCGGGGTAGGGTTTCTAGTGAACACTGAAGCTTTCTTT

D gene: NA
V gene: TRBV5-1
clone size: NA
J gene: TRBJ2-7
CDR3 protein: CASSLGASLYEQYF
CDR3 DNA: TGCGCCAGCAGCTTGGGGGCCAGCCTCTACGAGCAGTACTTC

D gene: NA
V gene: TRBV7-9
clone size: NA
J gene: TRBJ2-7
CDR3 protein: CASSLATPGFYEQYF
CDR3 DNA: TGTGCCAGCAGCTTGGCCACGCCGGGGTTCTACGAGCAGTACTTC

D gene: NA
V gene: TRBV6-6
clone size: NA
J gene: TRBJ2-7
CDR3 protein: CASSSGLNEQYF
CDR3 DNA: TGTGCCAGCAGTAGCGGGTTGAACGAGCAGTACTTC

D gene: TRBD2
V gene: TRBV9
clone size: NA
J gene: TRBJ2-1
CDR3 protein: CASSGGLRDEQFF
CDR3 DNA: TGTGCCAGCAGCGGGGGACTACGGGATGAGCAGTTCTTC

D gene: NA
V gene: TRBV6-5
clone size: NA
J gene: TRBJ1-4
CDR3 protein: CASSADGSGAEKLFF
CDR3 DNA: TGTGCCAGCAGTGCCGACGGTTCAGGGGCTGAAAAACTGTTTTTT

D gene: TRBD1
V gene: TRBV4-1
clone size: medium-sized
J gene: TRBJ2-7
CDR3 protein: CASSPQTGDYEQYF
CDR3 DNA: TGCGCCAGCAGCCCGCAAACAGGGGACTACGAGCAGTACTTC

D gene: NA
V gene: TRBV7-9
clone size: NA
J gene: TRBJ1-1
CDR3 protein: CASSLESNVAFF
CDR3 DNA: TGTGCCAGCAGCTTAGAATCTAATGTCGCTTTCTTT

D gene: NA
V gene: TRBV27
clone size: NA
J gene: TRBJ1-1
CDR3 protein: CASSLRVGNTEAFF
CDR3 DNA: TGTGCCAGCAGCCTCAGGGTTGGGAACACTGAAGCTTTCTTT

D gene: NA
V gene: TRBV28
clone size: NA
J gene: TRBJ1-2
CDR3 protein: CASSLGGYGYTF
CDR3 DNA: TGTGCCAGCAGTTTGGGAGGCTATGGCTACACCTTC

D gene: NA
V gene: TRBV7-9
clone size: NA
J gene: TRBJ1-5
CDR3 protein: CASSLGTDQPQHF
CDR3 DNA: TGTGCCAGCAGCTTAGGCACGGACCAGCCCCAGCATTTT

D gene: TRBD1
V gene: TRBV6-5
clone size: few
J gene: TRBJ1-1
CDR3 protein: CVCRTGLLNTEAFF
CDR3 DNA: TGTGTTTGCCGGACAGGGTTATTGAACACTGAAGCTTTCTTT

D gene: NA
V gene: TRBV6-5
clone size: once
J gene: TRBJ1-2
CDR3 protein: CATHRDYGYTF
CDR3 DNA: TGTGCCACCCACAGGGACTATGGCTACACCTTC

D gene: NA
V gene: TRBV5-1
clone size: NA
J gene: TRBJ2-5
CDR3 protein: CASSPTTSQETQYF
CDR3 DNA: TGCGCCAGCAGCCCAACGACTAGTCAAGAGACCCAGTACTTC

D gene: NA
V gene: TRBV19
clone size: NA
J gene: TRBJ2-3
CDR3 protein: CASSISSPFADTQYF
CDR3 DNA: TGTGCCAGTAGTATATCCAGTCCTTTCGCAGATACGCAGTATTTT

D gene: NA
V gene: TRBV5-6
clone size: NA
J gene: TRBJ2-7
CDR3 protein: CASSLRKFAGPSYEQYF
CDR3 DNA: TGTGCCAGCAGCTTGAGGAAATTCGCGGGGCCCTCCTACGAGCAGTACTTC

D gene: NA
V gene: TRBV19
clone size: NA
J gene: TRBJ2-7
CDR3 protein: CASSISGLNYEQYF
CDR3 DNA: TGTGCCAGTAGTATTTCCGGACTAAACTACGAGCAGTACTTC

D gene: TRBD1
V gene: TRBV4-1
clone size: NA
J gene: TRBJ2-7
CDR3 protein: CASSQVRGNEQYF
CDR3 DNA: TGCGCCAGCAGCCAAGTCAGGGGGAACGAGCAGTACTTC

D gene: NA
V gene: TRBV9
clone size: few
J gene: TRBJ1-1
CDR3 protein: CASSPRPNTEAFF
CDR3 DNA: TGTGCCAGCAGCCCCAGGCCGAACACTGAAGCTTTCTTT

D gene: TRBD1
V gene: TRBV5-6
clone size: NA
J gene: TRBJ1-2
CDR3 protein: CASSRDRVTGYTF
CDR3 DNA: TGTGCCAGCAGCAGAGACAGGGTTACTGGCTACACCTTC

D gene: TRBD1
V gene: TRBV19
clone size: NA
J gene: TRBJ1-1
CDR3 protein: CASSPGQGSTEAFF
CDR3 DNA: TGTGCCAGTAGTCCGGGACAGGGGAGCACTGAAGCTTTCTTT

D gene: TRBD2
V gene: TRBV5-1
clone size: NA
J gene: TRBJ2-5
CDR3 protein: CASSLPSGSGETQYF
CDR3 DNA: TGCGCCAGCAGCTTGCCAAGCGGGAGCGGAGAGACCCAGTACTTC

D gene: TRBD2
V gene: TRBV5-6
clone size: few
J gene: TRBJ2-7
CDR3 protein: CASSLVSGLSRIQYEQYF
CDR3 DNA: TGTGCCAGCAGCTTGGTGTCGGGACTAAGCCGTATTCAGTACGAGCAGTACTTC

D gene: TRBD2
V gene: TRBV5-1
clone size: NA
J gene: TRBJ2-7
CDR3 protein: CASSFLAGGLEQYF
CDR3 DNA: TGCGCCAGCAGCTTTCTCGCGGGAGGTCTCGAGCAGTACTTC

D gene: TRBD1
V gene: TRBV4-2
clone size: NA
J gene: TRBJ1-2
CDR3 protein: CASSQGDSEIYGYTF
CDR3 DNA: TGTGCCAGCAGCCAGGGGGACAGCGAAATCTATGGCTACACCTTC

D gene: TRBD2
V gene: TRBV4-3
clone size: NA
J gene: TRBJ2-1
CDR3 protein: CASSQVVAGGNEQFF
CDR3 DNA: TGCGCCAGCAGCCAAGTAGTCGCGGGAGGGAATGAGCAGTTCTTC

D gene: TRBD1
V gene: TRBV10-3
clone size: NA
J gene: TRBJ2-7
CDR3 protein: CAISAGTAYEQYF
CDR3 DNA: TGTGCCATCAGTGCCGGGACAGCCTACGAGCAGTACTTC

D gene: TRBD2
V gene: TRBV7-2
clone size: NA
J gene: TRBJ2-3
CDR3 protein: CASSRQAGASTDTQYF
CDR3 DNA: TGTGCCAGCAGTCGACAAGCGGGAGCGAGCACAGATACGCAGTATTTT